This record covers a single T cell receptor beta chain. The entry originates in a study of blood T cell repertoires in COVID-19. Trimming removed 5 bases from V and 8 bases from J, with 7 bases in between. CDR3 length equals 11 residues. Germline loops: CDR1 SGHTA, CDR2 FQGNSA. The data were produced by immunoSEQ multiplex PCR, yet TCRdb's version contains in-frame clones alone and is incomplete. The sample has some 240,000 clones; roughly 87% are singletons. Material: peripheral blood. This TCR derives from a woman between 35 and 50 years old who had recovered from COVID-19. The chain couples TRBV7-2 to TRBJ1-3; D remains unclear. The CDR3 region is CASSPLDTIYF. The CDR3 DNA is TGTGCCAGCAGCCCTTTAGACACCATATATTTT.